This TCR beta chain was sequenced during a study of post-analysis software for immune sequencing data. This clonotype was detected only a few times. The antigen remains undetermined. Study-level results: Five or six TRBV segments, TRBV5-6, TRBV5-1 and TRBV20-1 among them, were found more frequent in patients than controls.

Unique molecular identifiers had been added to the TCR beta cDNA libraries. TCRdb re-called the PCR reads with MiXCR, one entry per CDR3 protein. The table has roughly 540,000 distinct CDR3 sequences, approximately 34% seen once; the top ten hold approximately 5.4%. The CDR3 is made up of 17 amino acids. The germline CDR1 and CDR2 sequences are LNHNV and YYDKDF (reference sequence). Trimming at V came to 4 bases and at J to 3 bases, leaving 10 bases not matched to a gene. This receptor was obtained from a girl aged 2 to 17 with multiple sclerosis. This chain connects TRBV15 to TRBJ1-5, with 9 bases identical to TRBD1. The source material was blood. DNA for the CDR3: TGTGCCACCAGCACCGGGACAGGGTCGTTGAACAATCAGCCCCAGCATTTT. The encoded protein is CATSTGTGSLNNQPQHF.